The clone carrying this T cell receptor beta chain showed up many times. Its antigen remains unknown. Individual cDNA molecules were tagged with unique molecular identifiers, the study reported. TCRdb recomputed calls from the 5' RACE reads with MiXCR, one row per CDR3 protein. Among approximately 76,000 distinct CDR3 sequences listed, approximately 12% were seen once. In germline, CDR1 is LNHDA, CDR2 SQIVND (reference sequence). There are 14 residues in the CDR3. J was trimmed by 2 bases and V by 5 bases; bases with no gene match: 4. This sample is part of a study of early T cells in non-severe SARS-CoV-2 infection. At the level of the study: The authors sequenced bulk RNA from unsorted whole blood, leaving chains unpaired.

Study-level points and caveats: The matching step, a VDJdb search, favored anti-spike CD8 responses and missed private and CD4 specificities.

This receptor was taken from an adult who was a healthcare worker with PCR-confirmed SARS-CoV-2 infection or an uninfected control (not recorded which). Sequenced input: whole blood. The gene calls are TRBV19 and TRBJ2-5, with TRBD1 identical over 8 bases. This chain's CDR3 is CASSPRQGQETQYF. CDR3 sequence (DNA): TGTGCCAGTAGTCCGAGACAGGGGCAAGAGACCCAGTACTTC.